Presented here are 31 T cell receptor beta chains from one specimen sequenced in a study of CD8 T cells in ankylosing spondylitis. No antigen is known for these receptors. Study results and limitations: Characteristic of ankylosing spondylitis blood, it appeared, was a TCR beta motif comprising fewer than 10 highly homologous variants.

One entry per CDR3 protein results from TCRdb running MiXCR on the 5' RACE reads. The table has more than 300,000 distinct CDR3 sequences, roughly 8% seen once. Sequenced input: blood, either unsorted or a sorted T cell fraction (not recorded which). All receptors come from a male donor with ankylosing spondylitis.

This clonotype was counted a few times. CDR3 in amino acids: CSVAPFAVLPYEQYF. As DNA, the CDR3 is TGCAGCGTCGCCCCTTTTGCGGTCCTCCCCTACGAGCAGTACTTC. The V and J genes are TRBV29-1 and TRBJ2-7; D remains ambiguous. The germline V and J ends were trimmed by 6 bases and 2 bases, with 20 bases remaining between them. The CDR3 has 15 amino acids. Germline V gives CDR1 SQVTM, CDR2 ANQGSEA.

Many counts were recorded for this clonotype. The chain uses TRBV7-2 and TRBJ2-3; 8 bases fit TRBD2. CDR3 length equals 14 residues. The J segment lost 8 bases and the V segment lost 2 bases, leaving 6 bases of the junction unmatched. Germline V gene lookup returns CDR1 SGHTA and CDR2 FQGNSA. In nucleotides, the CDR3 is TGTGCCAGCAGCTTAATGCCGCTAGCGGGTACGCAGTATTTT. Its translation is CASSLMPLAGTQYF.

This clonotype was seen more than once but under ten times. The chain links TRBV7-2 to TRBJ2-7; the D gene could be TRBD1 or TRBD2 (6 bases each). The CDR3 loop spans 12 amino acids. V was shortened by 6 bases and J by 7 bases, with 13 bases between the two germline ends. The germline V gene encodes CDR1 SGHTA and CDR2 FQGNSA. The CDR3 protein is CASRVGGFEQYF. The CDR3 coding sequence is TGTGCCAGCAGAGTAGGGGGGTTTGAGCAGTACTTC.

This clonotype was observed a few times. V is TRBV2 and J is TRBJ2-2; 8 bases line up with TRBD2. The CDR3 spans 16 residues. Germline loops: CDR1 SNHLY, CDR2 FYNNEI. The ends lost 4 bases at V and 2 bases at J; junction bases unmatched: 6. The CDR3 loop is CASSGLSGANTGELFF. The CDR3 DNA is TGTGCCAGCAGTGGCCTTAGCGGGGCTAACACCGGGGAGCTGTTTTTT.

The chain is built from TRBV12-5 and TRBJ1-6; D perhaps matches TRBD1 (6 bases). Looked up from germline, CDR1 is LGHNT and CDR2 is FRNRAP. This CDR3 comprises 14 residues. Trimming shortened V by 4 bases and J by 5 bases, and 9 bases separated the two germline ends. CDR3 residues: CASGSGQNNSPLHF. The DNA of the CDR3 is TGTGCTAGTGGTTCCGGACAGAATAATTCACCCCTCCACTTT.

This clonotype was recorded many times. V and J are TRBV7-9 and TRBJ2-2; 7 bases agree with TRBD2. Germline CDR1 SEHNR, CDR2 FQNEAQ (reference sequence). The trim removed 6 bases at V and 9 bases at J, leaving 13 bases unmatched. This CDR3 has 15 residues. As DNA, the CDR3 is TGTGCCAGCAGTCCCCGGGGACTAAGGACCCGGGAGCTGTTTTTT. Residues: CASSPRGLRTRELFF.

This clonotype came up a few times. The chain has TRBV29-1 and TRBJ2-6, with 11 bases identical to TRBD1. Germline CDR1 is SQVTM and CDR2 is ANQGSEA. The V gene end was trimmed by 7 bases and the J gene end by 2 bases; junction bases not matched to a gene: 4. This CDR3 region has 15 residues. This CDR3 is CSAGQGATGANVLTF. DNA for the CDR3: TGCAGCGCTGGACAGGGGGCGACTGGGGCCAACGTCCTGACTTTC. The full variable domain, rest sourced from reference TRBV29-1 and TRBJ2-6, is SAVISQKPSRDICQRGTSLTIQCQVDSQVTMMFWYRQQPGQSLTLIATANQGSEATYESGFVIDKFPISRPNLTFSTLTVSNMSPEDSSIYLCSAGQGATGANVLTFGAGSRLTVL.

This clonotype was observed at least ten times. The chain has TRBV7-9 and TRBJ2-7; D remains unclear. The CDR3 covers 12 residues. V lost 1 base and J 7 bases, leaving 8 bases between the germline ends. Germline V gene lookup returns CDR1 SEHNR and CDR2 FQNEAQ (reference sequence). In nucleotides, the CDR3 is TGTGCCAGCAGCTTAGTGGGGTGGGAGCAGTACTTC. Translation: CASSLVGWEQYF.

This clonotype has at least ten counts. The chain uses TRBV7-2 and TRBJ2-2; D gene ambiguous. The V gene lost 1 base and the J gene lost 7 bases, with 13 bases spanning the gap. The germline gives CDR1 SGHTA, CDR2 FQGNSA. This CDR3 is built from 15 residues. For the CDR3, the DNA is TGTGCCAGCAGCTTAGATCCGGGTCTGTACGGGGAGCTGTTTTTT. Amino acids: CASSLDPGLYGELFF.

This clonotype turned up a few times. The chain uses TRBV7-9 and TRBJ2-1; D is possibly TRBD1 (6 bases). The V and J ends lost 5 bases and 2 bases respectively, with 19 bases between them. Germline-derived CDR1 and CDR2 are SEHNR and FQNEAQ (reference sequence). This CDR3 has 17 amino acids. CDR3 sequence: CASSRTTGTRAYNEQFF. DNA of the CDR3: TGTGCCAGCAGCCGTACTACAGGGACACGCGCCTACAATGAGCAGTTCTTC.

This clonotype occurred many times. V gene TRBV12-3 or TRBV12-4 combines with J gene TRBJ1-1; TRBD1 matches at 11 bases. CDR3 length: 17 amino acids. J was trimmed by 6 bases and V by 6 bases; bases with no gene match: 15. The CDR3, as DNA: TGTGCCAGCAGAGACCGGGACAGGGGGTTGGGGGGAGCTGAAGCTTTCTTT. As protein: CASRDRDRGLGGAEAFF.

This clonotype turned up a few times. The rearrangement uses TRBV2 and TRBJ2-5, with 7 bases lining up with TRBD1. The CDR3 has 15 amino acids. The germline CDR1 and CDR2 sequences are SNHLY and FYNNEI. V shed 3 bases, J shed 5 bases, and the junction held 9 bases outside the gene matches. CDR3 region: CASSDTGTVRETQYF. DNA for the CDR3: TGTGCCAGCAGTGATACCGGGACAGTCCGGGAGACCCAGTACTTC.

This clonotype was counted many times. The chain is built from TRBV24-1 and TRBJ2-3, with 10 bases lining up with TRBD2. V shed 9 bases and J 1 base; nucleotides not matched to a gene: 12. Looked up from germline, CDR1 is KGHDR and CDR2 is SFDVKD. The CDR3 consists of 17 residues. CDR3 loop: CATSAAGGPVGTDTQYF. In nucleotides, the CDR3 is TGTGCCACCTCCGCAGCGGGAGGGCCTGTTGGCACAGATACGCAGTATTTT.

The chain employs TRBV2 and TRBJ2-2, with D possibly matching TRBD2 (5 bases). Deletions cut 2 bases from V and 4 bases from J, with 8 bases between. Germline-derived CDR1 and CDR2 are SNHLY and FYNNEI. CDR3 length: 14 residues. CDR3 sequence: CASSELASTGELFF. The DNA for the CDR3 is TGTGCCAGCAGTGAACTAGCCTCCACCGGGGAGCTGTTTTTT.

This clonotype was counted a few times. This chain links TRBV28 with TRBJ2-1, with D tentatively TRBD1 (5 bases). Per germline, CDR1 MDHEN and CDR2 SYDVKM. There are 14 residues in the CDR3. V lost 9 bases, J lost 1 base, and 13 bases lay in between. The CDR3 region is CASCTAGSYNEQFF. Here the CDR3 DNA reads TGTGCCAGTTGTACAGCAGGGTCCTACAATGAGCAGTTCTTC.

This clonotype was found many times. The rearrangement joins TRBV12-3 or TRBV12-4 to TRBJ2-3; D remains ambiguous. The V gene lost 3 bases and the J gene lost 2 bases, with 9 bases spanning the gap. This CDR3 contains 14 residues. This chain's CDR3 is CASSFSSYTDTQYF. CDR3 in DNA: TGTGCCAGCAGTTTCTCGAGTTACACAGATACGCAGTATTTT.

V is TRBV5-1 and J is TRBJ1-6; a weak D match, TRBD1 (5 bases). CDR1 and CDR2 (germline): SGHRS, YFSETQ. V lost 0 bases and J lost 11, with 15 bases in between. The length of the CDR3 is 15 residues. For the CDR3, the DNA is TGCGCCAGCAGCTTGGCCGAGGGGAGACAGCCACCCCTCCACTTT. Translation gives CASSLAEGRQPPLHF.

The gene calls are TRBV3-1 and TRBJ2-7; 8 nucleotides agree with TRBD1. Germline values: CDR1 LGHDT, CDR2 YNNKEL (reference sequence). V lost 4 bases to trimming and J lost 3 bases; unmatched junction nucleotides: 5. The CDR3 runs 14 residues. DNA of the CDR3: TGTGCCAGCAGCCTCCTCGACAGGGGCTACGAGCAGTACTTC. It specifies CASSLLDRGYEQYF.

This clonotype appeared a few times. The chain links TRBV13 to TRBJ2-3; 14 nucleotides line up with TRBD2. CDR1 PRHDT and CDR2 FYEKMQ come from the germline V gene (reference sequence). V was pared by 4 bases and J by 4 bases, with 10 bases of the junction left unmatched. The CDR3 is made up of 18 amino acids. The CDR3 DNA reads TGTGCCAGCAGCTCGGGACTAGCGGGAGAGATGGGCTCAGATACGCAGTATTTT. Its protein is CASSSGLAGEMGSDTQYF.

The rearrangement joins TRBV27 to TRBJ2-1; D uncertain. V lost 8 bases, J lost 3 bases, and 11 bases lay in between. The CDR3 is 13 residues long. Per the germline V gene, CDR1 is MNHEY and CDR2 is SMNVEV (reference sequence). The CDR3 spells CASGIEVYNEQFF. CDR3 nucleotide sequence: TGTGCCAGCGGGATAGAGGTCTACAATGAGCAGTTCTTC.

This clonotype was observed at least ten times. The V gene is TRBV20-1, the J gene TRBJ2-3; D is perhaps TRBD2 (6 bases). Germline V gene data show CDR1 as DFQATT and CDR2 as SNEGSKA (reference sequence). This CDR3 is 14 amino acids long. Trimming stripped 0 bases from V and 1 base from J, with 8 bases between. Here the CDR3 reads CSARDPSGTDTQYF. In DNA, the CDR3 is TGCAGTGCTAGAGACCCTAGCGGCACAGATACGCAGTATTTT.

This chain connects TRBV24-1 to TRBJ1-1, with D perhaps TRBD1 (6 bases). This CDR3 has 15 residues. Germline CDR1 is KGHDR and CDR2 is SFDVKD. Trimming removed 5 bases from V and 2 bases from J, with 14 bases in between. The CDR3: CATSAVKGGNTEAFF. DNA of the CDR3: TGTGCCACCAGTGCCGTGAAGGGGGGTAACACTGAAGCTTTCTTT.

The chain has TRBV7-9 and TRBJ2-7, with 7 bases identical to TRBD1. The germline gives CDR1 SEHNR, CDR2 FQNEAQ (reference sequence). This CDR3 has 16 amino acids. V trimming: 5 bases; J trimming: 0 bases; junction bases outside the gene matches: 10. The CDR3 bases are TGTGCCAGCAGCAAGCCCTCGGGACAGCACTCCTACGAGCAGTACTTC. This sequence encodes CASSKPSGQHSYEQYF.

The chain links TRBV2 to TRBJ1-5, with D perhaps matching TRBD1 (6 bases). CDR1 and CDR2 from the germline V gene are SNHLY and FYNNEI. V lost 4 bases and J 7 bases, leaving 14 bases between the germline ends. There are 14 residues in the CDR3. Here the CDR3 DNA reads TGTGCCAGCAGTGGTTTTTTCAGGGGCCAGCCCCAGCATTTT. Residues: CASSGFFRGQPQHF.

The table lists this clonotype with many counts. The chain combines TRBV4-1 with TRBJ1-5, with 7 bases matching TRBD1. The CDR3 runs to 14 residues. Trimming at V came to 4 bases and at J to 4 bases, leaving 4 bases not matched to a gene. Germline loops: CDR1 MGHRA, CDR2 YSYEKL. The CDR3 is CASSLRGQNQPQHF. CDR3 sequence (DNA): TGCGCCAGCAGCCTACGGGGACAGAATCAGCCCCAGCATTTT.

The genes are TRBV7-3 and TRBJ1-3, with TRBD1 as a possible D gene (5 bases). This CDR3 contains 16 residues. The germline CDR1 and CDR2 sequences are SGHTA and FQGTGA. V dropped 1 base and J dropped 3 bases, with 13 bases sitting between them. CDR3 region: CASSLNAQGVGNTIYF. The CDR3 region has the DNA TGTGCCAGCAGCTTAAACGCACAAGGGGTTGGAAACACCATATATTTT.

The chain couples TRBV7-8 to TRBJ2-5; 7 bases agree with TRBD2. The junction had 6 bases not matched to a gene; V was cut back by 10 bases and J by 4 bases. Germline V gene sequence: CDR1 SGHVS, CDR2 FQNEAQ. The CDR3 runs to 12 residues. Here the CDR3 reads CATQRDLETQYF. The CDR3 DNA reads TGTGCCACCCAGCGGGATTTAGAGACCCAGTACTTC.

The chain employs TRBV19 and TRBJ2-1; 14 bases align to TRBD2. The CDR3 sequence is 19 residues long. J lost 2 bases, V lost 5 bases, and 11 bases had no gene match. Germline assignment: CDR1 LNHDA and CDR2 SQIVND (reference sequence). CDR3 in DNA: TGTGCCAGTAGTCGTTCAGGACTAGCGGGAGGCAGCACCTACAATGAGCAGTTCTTC. Protein product: CASSRSGLAGGSTYNEQFF.

This clonotype has ten or more counts. This sequence joins TRBV3-1 and TRBJ2-5; 9 bases fit TRBD2. Germline CDR1 and CDR2: LGHDT and YNNKEL (reference sequence). J was trimmed by 1 base and V by 5 bases; bases with no gene match: 2. The length of the CDR3 is 14 residues. Here the CDR3 reads CASSKTSGQETQYF. CDR3 nucleotides: TGTGCCAGCAGCAAGACTAGCGGCCAAGAGACCCAGTACTTC.

This clonotype was observed a handful of times. This rearrangement joins TRBV7-3 to TRBJ2-2; no clear D gene. V was clipped by 3 bases and J by 1 base, with 9 bases between them. Germline CDR1 reads SGHTA; CDR2 reads FQGTGA. CDR3 length equals 15 residues. The CDR3 region has the DNA TGTGCCAGCAGCTTGAACAACAGGAACACCGGGGAGCTGTTTTTT. It yields the protein CASSLNNRNTGELFF.

This sequence joins TRBV20-1 and TRBJ2-1, with D tentatively TRBD2 (6 bases). This CDR3 has 13 residues. From germline, CDR1 is DFQATT and CDR2 SNEGSKA (reference sequence). V was trimmed by 4 bases and J by 8 bases, leaving 15 bases between them. DNA of the CDR3: TGCAGTGCTAACAACGGTGGAGGGGATGAGCAGTTCTTC. It translates to CSANNGGGDEQFF.